These 20 T cell receptor beta chains came from one sample sequenced in a study of OX40 agonist ivuxolimab in advanced cancers. Assay: immunoSEQ multiplex PCR; the TCRdb copy retains only in-frame clones and omits some. The sample lists some 66,000 clones, less than 90% occurring once. Sequenced material: CD4+ or CD8+ T cells sorted from blood, taken in a trial of the OX40 agonist ivuxolimab. Receptors were obtained from an adult with an advanced solid tumor such as melanoma, head and neck, liver or kidney cancer.

The J gene is TRBJ2-1, the V gene TRBV5-4; D is uncertain. V was trimmed by 0 bases and J by 8 bases, leaving 9 bases between them. The CDR3 contains 13 residues. CDR1 is SGHNT and CDR2 is YYREEE in the germline V gene (reference sequence). DNA for the CDR3: TGTGCCAGCAGCTTGGACCTTGGGTATGAGCAGTTCTTC. It is translated as CASSLDLGYEQFF.

This chain connects TRBV5-1 to TRBJ1-5; tentative D call: TRBD1 (5 bases). Deletions cut 1 base from V and 5 bases from J, with 7 bases between. The CDR3 loop spans 13 amino acids. Looked up from germline, CDR1 is SGHRS and CDR2 is YFSETQ. The CDR3 protein is CASSLSGDQPQHF. CDR3 coding DNA: TGCGCCAGCAGCTTGTCGGGGGATCAGCCCCAGCATTTT.

The gene calls are TRBV19 and TRBJ1-1, with 8 bases matching TRBD1. CDR1 is LNHDA and CDR2 is SQIVND in the germline V gene (reference sequence). The CDR3 has 17 residues. V lost 7 bases to trimming and J lost 5 bases; unmatched junction nucleotides: 18. This CDR3 reads CASTQTRGQGARTEAFF. CDR3 DNA sequence: TGTGCCAGTACACAAACCCGGGGGCAGGGGGCACGTACTGAAGCTTTCTTT.

Only one count was recorded for this clone. The rearrangement links TRBV12-5 to TRBJ2-5, with a tentative D call TRBD1 (8 bases). This CDR3 comprises 15 residues. Trimming took 1 base from V and 5 from J, leaving 14 bases between them. Germline loops: CDR1 LGHNT, CDR2 FRNRAP. The CDR3 sequence is CASGLAQGGSETQYF. The CDR3 DNA is TGTGCTAGTGGTTTGGCACAGGGGGGGTCGGAGACCCAGTACTTC.

The CDR3 region has the DNA TGCAGTGCGTTCCTTCACACTGAAGCTTTCTTT. Translating gives CSAFLHTEAFF. This chain uses TRBV20-1 with TRBJ1-1; D uncertain. CDR1 is DFQATT, CDR2 SNEGSKA, per germline (reference sequence). V lost 6 bases and J lost 3, with 8 bases in between. This CDR3 is 11 amino acids long.

The gene calls are TRBV4-2 and TRBJ1-5; 11 nucleotides agree with TRBD1. In germline, CDR1 is LGHNA, CDR2 YNFKEQ. With V trimmed by 4 bases and J by 7 bases, 0 bases remained unmatched. CDR3 length equals 13 residues. The CDR3 DNA reads as TGTGCCAGCAGCCGGGACAGGGGGCAGCCCCAGCATTTT. Translated: CASSRDRGQPQHF.

CDR3 in amino acids: CASSLTGYWSNNSYEQYF. Here the CDR3 DNA reads TGTGCCAGCAGCTTAACGGGTTATTGGAGTAATAACTCCTACGAGCAGTACTTC. This chain connects TRBV11-3 to TRBJ2-7; D unresolved. Per the germline V gene, CDR1 is SGHNT and CDR2 is YENEEA. The CDR3 sequence is 18 residues long. Trimming removed 2 bases at V and 0 bases at J, with 20 bases between.

The V gene is TRBV19, the J gene TRBJ2-1; 8 bases agree with TRBD2. This CDR3 has 16 amino acids. The junction had 7 bases not matched to a gene; V was cut back by 1 base and J by 5 bases. CDR1 is LNHDA and CDR2 is SQIVND in the germline V gene (reference sequence). CDR3 loop: CASSIGKAGVNNEQFF. The DNA for the CDR3 is TGTGCCAGTAGTATAGGGAAAGCGGGAGTTAACAATGAGCAGTTCTTC. The full variable domain, in which reference TRBV19 and TRBJ2-1 provide the parts outside the CDR3, is DGGITQSPKYLFRKEGQNVTLSCEQNLNHDAMYWYRQDPGQGLRLIYYSQIVNDFQKGDIAEGYSVSREKKESFPLTVTSAQKNPTAFYLCASSIGKAGVNNEQFFGPGTRLTVL.

V and J are TRBV7-9 and TRBJ1-1, with a possible D match to TRBD1 (6 bases). This CDR3 contains 15 residues. Germline CDR1 and CDR2: SEHNR and FQNEAQ (reference sequence). Trimming cost V 5 bases and J 0 bases, with 13 bases left between them. The CDR3 DNA reads TGTGCCAGCAGCCCAACGGGGGGCATGAACACTGAAGCTTTCTTT. Its protein product is CASSPTGGMNTEAFF.

The rearrangement uses TRBV5-1 and TRBJ1-1; possible D gene TRBD1, 5 bases. Trimming stripped 0 bases from V and 1 base from J, with 13 bases between. This CDR3 comprises 16 residues. From germline, CDR1 is SGHRS and CDR2 YFSETQ. CDR3: CASSLVRGDRNTEAFF. The CDR3, as DNA: TGCGCCAGCAGCTTGGTACGGGGGGACCGGAACACTGAAGCTTTCTTT.

The chain uses TRBV5-1 and TRBJ2-1; 8 bases map to TRBD1. The CDR3 extends over 13 amino acids. Germline values: CDR1 SGHRS, CDR2 YFSETQ. The V gene end was trimmed by 0 bases and the J gene end by 14 bases; junction bases not matched to a gene: 7. DNA for the CDR3: TGCGCCAGCAGCTTGGCCCAGGACAGGGATAAGTTCTTC. Protein sequence: CASSLAQDRDKFF.

The V and J genes are TRBV7-8 and TRBJ2-1; D gene ambiguous. Germline assignment: CDR1 SGHVS and CDR2 FQNEAQ. V was clipped by 4 bases and J by 5 bases, with 9 bases between them. This CDR3 is built from 13 residues. The CDR3 region is CASSSVQDNEQFF. The CDR3 DNA reads as TGTGCCAGCAGCTCCGTACAAGACAATGAGCAGTTCTTC.

The chain has TRBV29-1 and TRBJ2-2, with 8 bases matching TRBD2. J lost 1 base, V lost 4 bases, and 8 bases had no gene match. Per the germline V gene, CDR1 is SQVTM and CDR2 is ANQGSEA. The CDR3 loop spans 16 amino acids. CDR3 coding DNA: TGCAGCGTTGCCCCAAGGGCGGGAGGGAACACCGGGGAGCTGTTTTTT. Translation: CSVAPRAGGNTGELFF.

CDR3 DNA sequence: TGCGCCAGCAGCACCGGGACAACGAACACTGAAGCTTTCTTT. It specifies CASSTGTTNTEAFF. J is TRBJ1-1 and V is TRBV5-1; TRBD1 might be the D (6 bases). The CDR3 totals 14 residues. Germline CDR1 is SGHRS and CDR2 is YFSETQ. The ends were cut back, 4 bases at V and 1 base at J, with 11 bases in the middle.

With regard to this clone: Additional DNA sequences in this sample encode the identical CDR3. This chain connects TRBV18 to TRBJ1-1, with 8 nucleotides matching TRBD1. The germline V gene has CDR1 KGHSH and CDR2 LQKENI. V trimming: 3 bases; J trimming: 3 bases; junction bases outside the gene matches: 3. The CDR3 is made up of 14 amino acids. The CDR3 region is CASSPTGGDTEAFF. The CDR3 nucleotides read TGTGCCAGCTCACCTACAGGGGGAGACACTGAAGCTTTCTTT.

The rearrangement links TRBV29-1 to TRBJ2-5; D might be TRBD1 (6 bases). Trimming took off 6 bases at V and 1 base at J, with 18 bases between the two ends. The CDR3 is 15 residues long. From germline, CDR1 is SQVTM and CDR2 ANQGSEA. CDR3 region: CSVFIQQGVQETQYF. The CDR3 nucleotides are TGCAGCGTCTTTATCCAACAGGGAGTCCAAGAGACCCAGTACTTC.

The rearrangement joins TRBV11-3 to TRBJ1-2, with a weak D call TRBD1 (5 bases). The germline V gene encodes CDR1 SGHNT and CDR2 YENEEA. The CDR3 length is 13 residues. Trimming left V 1 base short and J 6 bases short, with 9 bases between. DNA for the CDR3: TGTGCCAGCAGCTTAGGGGGACGAAATGGCTACACCTTC. This translates into CASSLGGRNGYTF.

The chain joins TRBV6-5 to TRBJ2-7; 9 bases line up with TRBD1. The CDR3 is 15 amino acids. Germline CDR1 is MNHEY and CDR2 is SVGAGI. With 6 bases clipped from V and 1 base from J, the junction kept 7 bases outside the gene matches. Here the CDR3 DNA reads TGTGCCAGCAGGGATCCGACAGGGGGATCCTACGAGCAGTACTTC. As protein: CASRDPTGGSYEQYF.

The V gene is TRBV10-3, the J gene TRBJ2-1; 9 nucleotides match TRBD2. The CDR3 has 13 amino acids. V lost 10 bases, J lost 7 bases, and 8 bases stayed unmatched. From germline, CDR1 is ENHRY and CDR2 SYGVKD. The CDR3 DNA follows: TGTGCCACTGCGGGAGGGCCGGGGAATGAGCAGTTCTTC. Its protein product is CATAGGPGNEQFF.

This sequence joins TRBV27 and TRBJ1-5, with 9 nucleotides matching TRBD1. CDR1 is MNHEY and CDR2 is SMNVEV in the germline V gene (reference sequence). Trimming removed 2 bases from V and 3 bases from J; junction bases left unmatched: 5. This CDR3 comprises 16 residues. CDR3: CASSLLGTGNNQPQHF. The DNA for the CDR3 is TGTGCCAGCAGTTTACTTGGGACAGGGAACAATCAGCCCCAGCATTTT.